This TCR beta chain was recorded in a study of blood T cells in healthy people across ages (dated by TCRdb to the mid-2010s). The study in broad terms: In model experiments, template switching captured about one uniquely barcoded TCR beta cDNA molecule for every two T cells. Age-related changes in TCR beta repertoire diversity were measured in the study by deep sequencing normalized with unique cDNA molecular identifiers. The donors were split into four age groups: young (average roughly 15 years), middle-aged (about 40), aged (more than 60) and long-lived (approximately 80). The study analyzed two additional independent replicas of 1 million unique cDNA reads from the same blood draw for two donors, one aged 18 to 30 and one aged 80 or older.

Ends trimmed: V by 10 bases, J by 11 bases; bases unmatched to a gene: 31. In the germline V gene, CDR1 corresponds to ENHRY and CDR2 to SYGVKD. The CDR3 numbers 18 residues from cysteine through phenylalanine. CDR3 DNA is the only sequence kept; it has 54 bases, read in frame from the first base. Remarks on this clonotype: Its recognized antigen is unknown. No base quality values were provided; no much bigger clone lies one nucleotide off.

The paper as a whole reports these results and caveats: Compared with the aged group, the long-lived group had more naive CD4+ T cells, fewer expanded clones and increased TCR diversity, a pattern suggesting age selection. Donor CMV infection status was unknown, potentially confounding age-related changes in expanded clonotypes. A strong correlation was found between observed TCR beta diversity and the percentage of naive T cells measured by flow cytometry. Estimates of total diversity from one million sequenced T cells were regarded as lower bounds and underestimates. Because profiling used bulk unsorted PBMCs, naive and antigen-experienced compartments could not be compared conclusively. Observed TCR beta diversity per million T cells fell roughly linearly with age, and a significant reduction was already apparent by age roughly 40.

Donors were a few dozen systemically healthy Caucasian individuals from Russia aged roughly 6 to 90 years. Around 10 milliliters of peripheral blood were drawn from each donor into EDTA-treated Vacutainer tubes. Ficoll-Paque density-gradient centrifugation was used to isolate PBMCs, with at least 6.5 million obtained per sample. Trizol reagent was used to extract total RNA from the PBMCs, yielding at least 5 micrograms per sample. For every donor, an aliquot of PBMCs went through flow cytometry to measure the percentages of naive CD45RAhigh/CD27high T cells. The protocol used for the library was 5' RACE. The sequencer listed for this sample is Illumina HiSeq 2500. A second PCR of roughly 7 to 11 cycles was run with a J-beta primer mix and a sample-barcoded 5' primer. A template-switch 5' adaptor carrying 12 random nucleotides introduced a unique molecular identifier onto each TCR beta cDNA molecule. Each sample yielded at least 3 million CDR3-containing paired-end reads. First-strand cDNA was synthesized from all RNA with the Mint cDNA synthesis kit, primed by a TRBC-specific oligonucleotide. Following uracil-DNA glycosylase treatment, a first 18-cycle PCR with universal primers M1SS and BC2_uni_R was performed on all cDNA. In the original analysis: For normalization, 1 million high-quality reads, each with a distinct molecular identifier, were randomly selected from each sample. Instead of being binned into consensus sequences, reads that shared molecular identifiers were thrown out. MiTCR, run with a Q25 quality threshold and the strictest error-elimination algorithm, handled CDR3 identification, clonotype clustering and error correction. A nonparametric unseen species model with Euler transformation was used to estimate lower-bound total TCR beta diversity. Through fastp at Q25 and MiXCR, TCRdb rebuilt clones from the public reads, retaining in-frame beta chains. Every CDR3 protein is listed once, alongside the most common genes and DNA of its rows. The V and J calls and clone size are TCRdb's, not the authors'. The sample table lists more than 600,000 distinct CDR3 sequences, just under 25% of them with a count of one. 9% to 9.5% of the sample rests with the top ten.

Another study also made use of these data, one on T cells of mothers and their children. That second publication adds: The donors were nine systemically healthy Caucasian individuals, made up of three mothers and their six children. cDNA synthesis used all of the extracted RNA, with approximately 1.4 ug of RNA in each 15 ul reaction. In the second PCR, the M1S primer added sample barcodes and 2-4 random nucleotides. Each mother yielded over 8.5 million TCR beta CDR3 reads and each child roughly 2.9 million reads. Thymic selection shapes the output of TCR recombination in a similar way in related and unrelated pairs, and inherited differences have a minor effect. Normalized repertoire overlap in related mother-child pairs was always slightly higher than in unrelated mother-child pairs, but the difference was never significant. Persistent microchimeric T cell clones were not detected, at a sensitivity of about 100 clones per million clonotypes. Deep NGS was used in the study to compare the TCR beta repertoires of mothers and children and to look for features that separate related mother-child pairs from unrelated individuals. On average, the children were about 10 +/- 4 years old, while the mothers were 40 +/- 4 years old. Libraries were sequenced on Illumina HiSeq 2000 with 100+100 nt paired-end reads after adapter ligation with NEBNext reagents. To prevent cross-contamination, the mother and child libraries were prepared a month apart and were sequenced in separate runs. For each donor, somewhere between roughly 450,000 and 2,100,000 distinct TCR beta clonotypes were identified. Naive TCR beta clonotypes were estimated from low-frequency clonotypes matched to each donor's FACS-determined naive share, without sorting.

Sequencing input: blood. Recombination connected TRBV10-3 to TRBJ2-5, with 7 bases matching TRBD2. This TCR derives from a boy aged 5-17 years in good health. The CDR3 sequence is CATRLGLQSTEIPSGQYF. The bases are TGTGCCACTCGCCTGGGACTACAATCTACCGAAATACCATCGGGGCAGTACTTC.